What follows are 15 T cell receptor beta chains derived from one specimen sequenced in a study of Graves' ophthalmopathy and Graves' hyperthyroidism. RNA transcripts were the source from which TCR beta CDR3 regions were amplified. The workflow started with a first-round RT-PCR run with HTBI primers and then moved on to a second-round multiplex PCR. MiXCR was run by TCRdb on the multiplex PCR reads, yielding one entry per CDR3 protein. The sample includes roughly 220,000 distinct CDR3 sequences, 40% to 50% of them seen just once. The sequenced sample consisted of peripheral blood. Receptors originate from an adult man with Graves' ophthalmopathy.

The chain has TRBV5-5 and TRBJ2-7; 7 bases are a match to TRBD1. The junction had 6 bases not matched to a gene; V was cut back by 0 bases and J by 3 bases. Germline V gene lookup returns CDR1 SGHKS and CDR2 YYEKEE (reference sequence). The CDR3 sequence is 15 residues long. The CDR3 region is CASSLVQGPYYEQYF. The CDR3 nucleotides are TGTGCCAGCAGCTTGGTACAGGGGCCCTACTACGAGCAGTACTTC.

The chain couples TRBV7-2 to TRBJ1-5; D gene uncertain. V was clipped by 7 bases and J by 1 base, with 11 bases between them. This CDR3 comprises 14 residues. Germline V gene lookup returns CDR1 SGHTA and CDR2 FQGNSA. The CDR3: CASTSRGSNQPQHF. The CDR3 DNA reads TGTGCCAGCACCTCTCGGGGAAGCAATCAGCCCCAGCATTTT.

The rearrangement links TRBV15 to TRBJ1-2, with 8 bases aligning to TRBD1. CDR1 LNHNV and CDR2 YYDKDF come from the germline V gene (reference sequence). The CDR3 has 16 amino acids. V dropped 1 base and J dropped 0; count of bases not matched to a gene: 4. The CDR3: CATSRGTGRPNYGYTF. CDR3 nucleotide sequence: TGTGCCACCAGCAGAGGGACAGGGCGCCCTAACTATGGCTACACCTTC. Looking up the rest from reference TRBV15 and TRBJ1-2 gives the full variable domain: DAMVIQNPRYQVTQFGKPVTLSCSQTLNHNVMYWYQQKSSQAPKLLFHYYDKDFNNEADTPDNFQSRRPNTSFCFLDIRSPGLGDTAMYLCATSRGTGRPNYGYTFGSGTRLTVV.

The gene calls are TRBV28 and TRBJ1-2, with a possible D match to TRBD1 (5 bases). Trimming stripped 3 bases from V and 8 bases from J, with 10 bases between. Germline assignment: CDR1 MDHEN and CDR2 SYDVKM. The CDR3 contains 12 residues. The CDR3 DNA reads TGTGCCAGCAGTTTCGGTCGGGGGGGCTACACCTTC. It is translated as CASSFGRGGYTF.

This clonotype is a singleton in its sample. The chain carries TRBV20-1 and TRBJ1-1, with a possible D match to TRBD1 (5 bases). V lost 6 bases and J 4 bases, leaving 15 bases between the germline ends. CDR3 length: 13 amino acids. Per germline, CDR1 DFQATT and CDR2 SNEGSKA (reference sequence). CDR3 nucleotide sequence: TGCAGTGCCCCCCTTGGGGGTGGCACTGAAGCTTTCTTT. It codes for CSAPLGGGTEAFF.

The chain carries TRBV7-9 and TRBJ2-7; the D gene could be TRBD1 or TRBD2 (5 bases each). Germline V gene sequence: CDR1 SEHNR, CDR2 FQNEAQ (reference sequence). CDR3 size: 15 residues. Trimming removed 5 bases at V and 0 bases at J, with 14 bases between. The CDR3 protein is CASSPLGTSSYEQYF. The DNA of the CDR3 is TGTGCCAGCAGCCCATTGGGGACCTCCTCCTACGAGCAGTACTTC.

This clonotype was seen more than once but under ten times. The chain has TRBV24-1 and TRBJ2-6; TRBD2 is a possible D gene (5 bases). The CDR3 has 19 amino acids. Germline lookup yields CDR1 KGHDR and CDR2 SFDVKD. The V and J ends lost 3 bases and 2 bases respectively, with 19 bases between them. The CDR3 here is CATSDPRPPGGTGANVLTF. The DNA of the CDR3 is TGTGCCACCAGTGATCCCAGACCTCCTGGAGGTACTGGGGCCAACGTCCTGACTTTC.

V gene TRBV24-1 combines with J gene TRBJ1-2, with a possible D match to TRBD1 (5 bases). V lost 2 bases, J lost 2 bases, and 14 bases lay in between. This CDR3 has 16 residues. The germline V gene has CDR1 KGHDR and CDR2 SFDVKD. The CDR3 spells CATSDSRRGFNYGYTF. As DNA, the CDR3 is TGTGCCACCAGTGATTCGCGGAGGGGATTCAACTATGGCTACACCTTC.

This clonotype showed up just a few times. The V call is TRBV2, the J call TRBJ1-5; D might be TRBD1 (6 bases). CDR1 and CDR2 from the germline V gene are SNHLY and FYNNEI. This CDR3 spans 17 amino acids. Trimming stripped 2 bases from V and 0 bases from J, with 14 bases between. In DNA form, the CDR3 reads TGTGCCAGCAGTGAAAGGGGGGCAGGGGCTAGCAATCAGCCCCAGCATTTT. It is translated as CASSERGAGASNQPQHF. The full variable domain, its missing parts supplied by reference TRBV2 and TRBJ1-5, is EPEVTQTPSHQVTQMGQEVILRCVPISNHLYFYWYRQILGQKVEFLVSFYNNEISEKSEIFDDQFSVERPDGSNFTLKIRSTKLEDSAMYFCASSERGAGASNQPQHFGDGTRLSIL.

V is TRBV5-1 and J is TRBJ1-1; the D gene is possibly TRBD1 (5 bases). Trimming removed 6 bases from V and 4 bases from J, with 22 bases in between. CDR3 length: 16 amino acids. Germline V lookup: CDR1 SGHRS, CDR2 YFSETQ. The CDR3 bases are TGCGCCAGCACCACAACGGGGCAGGTGGGGAGCACTGAAGCTTTCTTT. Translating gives CASTTTGQVGSTEAFF.

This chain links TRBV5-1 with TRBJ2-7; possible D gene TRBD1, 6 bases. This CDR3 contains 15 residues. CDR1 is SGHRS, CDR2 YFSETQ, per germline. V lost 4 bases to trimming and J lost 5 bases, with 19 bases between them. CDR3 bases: TGCGCCAGCAGCCTTCCGGGACAAGGACCCCACGAGCAGTACTTC. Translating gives CASSLPGQGPHEQYF.

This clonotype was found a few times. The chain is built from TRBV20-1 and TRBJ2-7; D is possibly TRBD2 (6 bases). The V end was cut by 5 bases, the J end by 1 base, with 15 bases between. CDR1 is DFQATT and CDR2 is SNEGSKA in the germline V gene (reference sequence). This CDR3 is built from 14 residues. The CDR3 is CSAPEPAGSYEQYF. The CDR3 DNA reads TGCAGTGCTCCGGAGCCCGCGGGGTCCTACGAGCAGTACTTC.

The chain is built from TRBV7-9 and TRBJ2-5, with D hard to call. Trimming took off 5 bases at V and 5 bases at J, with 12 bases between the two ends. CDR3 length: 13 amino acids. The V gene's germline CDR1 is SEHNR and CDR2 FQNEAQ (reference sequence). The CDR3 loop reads CASSPEATETQYF. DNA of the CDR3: TGTGCCAGCAGCCCCGAGGCGACGGAGACCCAGTACTTC.

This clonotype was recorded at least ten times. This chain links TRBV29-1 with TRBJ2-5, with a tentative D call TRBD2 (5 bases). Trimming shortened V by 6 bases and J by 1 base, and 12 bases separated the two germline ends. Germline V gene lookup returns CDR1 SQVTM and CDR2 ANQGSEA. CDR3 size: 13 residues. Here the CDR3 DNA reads TGCAGCGTGGGCCGGGAACCCCAAGAGACCCAGTACTTC. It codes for CSVGREPQETQYF. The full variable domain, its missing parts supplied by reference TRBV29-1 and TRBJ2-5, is SAVISQKPSRDICQRGTSLTIQCQVDSQVTMMFWYRQQPGQSLTLIATANQGSEATYESGFVIDKFPISRPNLTFSTLTVSNMSPEDSSIYLCSVGREPQETQYFGPGTRLLVL.

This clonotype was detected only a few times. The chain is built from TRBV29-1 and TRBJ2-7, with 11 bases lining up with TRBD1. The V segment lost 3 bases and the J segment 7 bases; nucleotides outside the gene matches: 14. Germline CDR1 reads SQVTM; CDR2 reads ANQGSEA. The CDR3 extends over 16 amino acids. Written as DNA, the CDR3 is TGCAGCGTTGACTCCTTGGACAGGGGGCGAGGGGGAGAGCAGTACTTC. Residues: CSVDSLDRGRGGEQYF.